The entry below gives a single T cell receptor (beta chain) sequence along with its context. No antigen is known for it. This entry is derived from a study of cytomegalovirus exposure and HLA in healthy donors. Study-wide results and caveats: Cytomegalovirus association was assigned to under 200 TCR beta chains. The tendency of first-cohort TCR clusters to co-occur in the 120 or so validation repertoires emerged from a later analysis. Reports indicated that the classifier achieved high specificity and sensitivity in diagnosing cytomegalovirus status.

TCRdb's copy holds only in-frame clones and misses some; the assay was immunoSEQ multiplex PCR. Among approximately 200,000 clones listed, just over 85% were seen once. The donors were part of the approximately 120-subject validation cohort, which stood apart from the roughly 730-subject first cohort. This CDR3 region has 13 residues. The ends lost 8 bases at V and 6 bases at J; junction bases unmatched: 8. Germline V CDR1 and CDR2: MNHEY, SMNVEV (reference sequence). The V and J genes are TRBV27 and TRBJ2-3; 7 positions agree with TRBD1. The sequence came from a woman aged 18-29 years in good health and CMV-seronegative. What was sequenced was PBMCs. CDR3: CASFDRADDTQYF. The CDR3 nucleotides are TGTGCCAGCTTCGACAGGGCCGACGATACGCAGTATTTT.